The rows below give T cell receptor beta chains drawn from one sample of a study of cytomegalovirus exposure and HLA in healthy donors. Produced via immunoSEQ multiplex PCR; TCRdb's table is partial and in-frame only. Among about 250,000 clones listed, more than 75% were seen once. The sequencing sample was made of PBMCs. Source of these receptors: a girl aged 2-10 years in good health and CMV-seronegative. Each CDR3 is given with its conserved first and last residue. The D gene is left open where the match is weak. Clone size is shown for a subset of rows, as once, few, many or a class of expanded clone.

V gene	J gene	D gene	clone size	CDR3 protein
TRBV30	TRBJ2-3	TRBD1	.	CAWSGQGSRTDTQYF
TRBV6-1	TRBJ1-1	.	.	CASSGRVGTEAFF
TRBV2	TRBJ1-5	TRBD1	.	CASSGTGRGNQPQHF
TRBV7-9	TRBJ2-5	.	.	CASSLAQGPRWRERETQYF
TRBV1	TRBJ2-4	.	.	CTSSPVGSGGALAKNIQYF
TRBV4-1	TRBJ2-7	.	few	CASSQDHNEQYF
TRBV19	TRBJ2-3	.	.	CASKSSLVASTDTQYF
TRBV5-1	TRBJ2-1	.	.	CASSGPTGSSYNEQFF
TRBV7-9	TRBJ1-1	TRBD1	.	CASSYRGRGSDTEAFF
TRBV5-5	TRBJ2-3	.	.	CAGGGASTSTDTQYF
TRBV6-1	TRBJ1-1	TRBD1	.	CASSEPPGGSDTEAFF
TRBV6-1	.	.	.	CASSEARVAHPYEQYF
TRBV6-5	TRBJ2-3	TRBD1	once	CASSYSGTGADTQYF
TRBV6-1	TRBJ2-3	TRBD1	.	CASLDRVGTDTQYF
TRBV2	TRBJ2-7	TRBD1	.	CASSERGQGTYEQYF
TRBV5-1	TRBJ1-2	TRBD1	.	CASSLTGAYGYTF
TRBV4-1	TRBJ2-1	TRBD2	.	CASSQGLAGAYNEQFF
TRBV15	TRBJ2-7	TRBD1	.	CATSRGGGGPGYYEQYF
TRBV10-1	TRBJ2-7	TRBD1	.	CASSLGQGPYEQYF
TRBV27	TRBJ2-7	TRBD2	.	CASSGLARPYEQYF
TRBV6-1	TRBJ2-5	.	.	CASQSETQYF
TRBV11-1	TRBJ2-7	TRBD1	.	CASSLKDRDYEQYF
TRBV6-5	TRBJ2-7	TRBD1	.	CASRDRGRRNEQYF
TRBV9	TRBJ2-1	TRBD2	.	CASSVDSGYGNEQFF
TRBV6-6	TRBJ1-4	TRBD1	once	CASSPGQGAREKLFF
TRBV6-5	TRBJ1-2	.	.	CASRWLYGYTF
TRBV18	TRBJ1-4	.	.	CASSPTATNEKLFF
TRBV5-4	TRBJ2-7	TRBD2	.	CASSESGRAGEQYF
TRBV5-1	TRBJ2-7	TRBD2	.	CASSWGLARATGEQYF
TRBV7-7	TRBJ2-3	TRBD2	.	CASSQAGGLTDTQYF
TRBV5-1	TRBJ2-7	.	.	CASSNGGGSSYEQYF
TRBV7-6	TRBJ2-3	TRBD1	.	CASSLGGLRTGTDTQYF
TRBV27	TRBJ1-5	.	.	CASSLMAGAGPQHF
TRBV29-1	TRBJ1-2	TRBD1	.	CSVPESRDSGYTF
TRBV15	TRBJ2-5	.	.	CATRSANQETQYF
TRBV18	TRBJ2-7	TRBD2	.	CASSPGSGRGYEQYF